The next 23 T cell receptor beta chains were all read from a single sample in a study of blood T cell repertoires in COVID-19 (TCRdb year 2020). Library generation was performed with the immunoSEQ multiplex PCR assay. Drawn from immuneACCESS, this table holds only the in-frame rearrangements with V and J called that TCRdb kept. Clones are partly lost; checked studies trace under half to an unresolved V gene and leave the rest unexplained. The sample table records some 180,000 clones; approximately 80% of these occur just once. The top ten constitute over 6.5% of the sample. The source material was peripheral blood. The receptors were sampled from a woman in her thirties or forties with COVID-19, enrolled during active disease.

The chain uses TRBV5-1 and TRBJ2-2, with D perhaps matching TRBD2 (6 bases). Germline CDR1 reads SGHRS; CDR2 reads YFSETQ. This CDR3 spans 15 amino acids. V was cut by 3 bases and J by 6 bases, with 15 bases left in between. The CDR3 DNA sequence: TGCGCCAGCAGCTCCCTCGGGGGAACACCCGGGGAGCTGTTTTTT. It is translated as CASSSLGGTPGELFF.

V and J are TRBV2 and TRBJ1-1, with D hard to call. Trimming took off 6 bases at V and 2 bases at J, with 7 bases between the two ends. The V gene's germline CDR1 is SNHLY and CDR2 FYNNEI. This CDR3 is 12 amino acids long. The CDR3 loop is CASREGNTEAFF. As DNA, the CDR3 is TGTGCCAGCAGGGAGGGAAACACTGAAGCTTTCTTT.

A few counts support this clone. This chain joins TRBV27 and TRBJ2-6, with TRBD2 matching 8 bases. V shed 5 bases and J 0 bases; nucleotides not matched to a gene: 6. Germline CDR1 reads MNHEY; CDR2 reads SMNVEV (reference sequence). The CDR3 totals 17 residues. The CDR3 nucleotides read TGTGCCAGCAGTACCCTAGCGGGCCGCTCTGGGGCCAACGTCCTGACTTTC. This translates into CASSTLAGRSGANVLTF.

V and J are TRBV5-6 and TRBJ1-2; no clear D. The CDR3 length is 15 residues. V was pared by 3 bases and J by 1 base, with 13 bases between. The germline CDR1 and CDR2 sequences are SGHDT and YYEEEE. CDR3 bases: TGTGCCAGCAGCTCCTATCATACAGTTAACTATGGCTACACCTTC. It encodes CASSSYHTVNYGYTF.

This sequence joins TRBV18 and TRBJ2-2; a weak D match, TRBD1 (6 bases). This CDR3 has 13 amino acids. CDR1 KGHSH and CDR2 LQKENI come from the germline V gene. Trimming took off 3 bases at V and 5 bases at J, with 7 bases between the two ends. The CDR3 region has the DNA TGTGCCAGCTCACCCACAGGGACCGGGGAGCTGTTTTTT. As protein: CASSPTGTGELFF.

CDR3 sequence (DNA): TGTGCCAGCAGTTACTTCCCGGACAGGGGAAGGATTGAAGCTTTCTTT. Amino acid sequence: CASSYFPDRGRIEAFF. The J gene is TRBJ1-1, the V gene TRBV6-5; 9 bases are shared with TRBD1. CDR3 length equals 16 residues. The junction had 10 bases not matched to a gene; V was cut back by 1 base and J by 7 bases. Germline V gives CDR1 MNHEY, CDR2 SVGAGI.

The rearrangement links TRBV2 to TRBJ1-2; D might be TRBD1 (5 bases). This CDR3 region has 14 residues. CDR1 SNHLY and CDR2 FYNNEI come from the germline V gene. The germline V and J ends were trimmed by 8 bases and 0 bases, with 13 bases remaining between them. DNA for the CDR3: TGTGCCAGCGGACAAGGGAGGTCTAACTATGGCTACACCTTC. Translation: CASGQGRSNYGYTF.

Here the CDR3 reads CASSGMTLAGLYSYEQYF. DNA of the CDR3: TGCGCCAGCAGCGGGATGACTCTAGCGGGGCTTTACTCCTACGAGCAGTACTTC. The chain has TRBV5-1 and TRBJ2-7; 9 bases map to TRBD2. Germline CDR1 reads SGHRS; CDR2 reads YFSETQ. CDR3 length: 18 residues. The ends lost 4 bases at V and 0 bases at J; junction bases unmatched: 14.

The DNA for the CDR3 is TGTGCCAGCAGCCTCGACAGGGGACCCTACGAGCAGTACTTC. It translates to CASSLDRGPYEQYF. The chain joins TRBV7-2 to TRBJ2-7, with 8 bases identical to TRBD1. The J segment lost 2 bases and the V segment lost 5 bases, leaving 5 bases of the junction unmatched. Germline V gene data show CDR1 as SGHTA and CDR2 as FQGNSA. The CDR3 extends over 14 amino acids.

CDR3 nucleotides: TGTGCCAGCAGTGCCCTGACAGGGGCCTCCTACGAGCAGTACTTC. Amino acids: CASSALTGASYEQYF. This chain uses TRBV27 with TRBJ2-7; 8 bases agree with TRBD1. The ends lost 5 bases at V and 0 bases at J; junction bases unmatched: 6. Per germline, CDR1 MNHEY and CDR2 SMNVEV (reference sequence). The CDR3 has 15 amino acids.

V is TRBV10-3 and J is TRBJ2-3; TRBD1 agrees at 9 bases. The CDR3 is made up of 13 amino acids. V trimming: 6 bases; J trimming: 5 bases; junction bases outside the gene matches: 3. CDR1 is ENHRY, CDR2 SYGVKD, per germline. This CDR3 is CAISGTGKDTQYF. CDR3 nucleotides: TGTGCCATCAGCGGGACAGGGAAAGATACGCAGTATTTT.

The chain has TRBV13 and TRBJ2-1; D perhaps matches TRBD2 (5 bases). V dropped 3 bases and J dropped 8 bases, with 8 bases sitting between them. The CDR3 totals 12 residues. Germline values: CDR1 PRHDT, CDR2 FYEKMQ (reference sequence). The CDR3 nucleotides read TGTGCCAGCAGCTTCATGAGGGATGAGCAGTTCTTC. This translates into CASSFMRDEQFF. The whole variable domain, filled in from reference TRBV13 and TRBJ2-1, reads AAGVIQSPRHLIKEKRETATLKCYPIPRHDTVYWYQQGPGQDPQFLISFYEKMQSDKGSIPDRFSAQQFSDYHSELNMSSLELGDSALYFCASSFMRDEQFFGPGTRLTVL.

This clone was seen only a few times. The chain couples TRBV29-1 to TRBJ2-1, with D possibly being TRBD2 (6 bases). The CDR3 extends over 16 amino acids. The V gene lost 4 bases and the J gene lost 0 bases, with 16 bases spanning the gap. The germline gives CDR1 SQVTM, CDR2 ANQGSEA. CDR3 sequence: CSVAGDWASSYNEQFF. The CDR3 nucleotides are TGCAGCGTTGCCGGGGACTGGGCCAGCTCCTACAATGAGCAGTTCTTC.

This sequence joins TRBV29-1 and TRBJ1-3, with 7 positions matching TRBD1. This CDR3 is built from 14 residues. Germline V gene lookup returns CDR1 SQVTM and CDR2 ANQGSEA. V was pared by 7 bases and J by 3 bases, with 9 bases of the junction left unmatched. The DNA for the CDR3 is TGCAGCGCCGATAACCGACAGGGTGGAAACACCATATATTTT. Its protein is CSADNRQGGNTIYF.

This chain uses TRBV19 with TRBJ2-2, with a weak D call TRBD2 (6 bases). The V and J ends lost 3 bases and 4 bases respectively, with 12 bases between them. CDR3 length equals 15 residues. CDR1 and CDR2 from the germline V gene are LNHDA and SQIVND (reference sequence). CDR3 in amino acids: CASSILGGRTGELFF. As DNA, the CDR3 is TGTGCCAGTAGTATTCTGGGGGGTCGCACCGGGGAGCTGTTTTTT. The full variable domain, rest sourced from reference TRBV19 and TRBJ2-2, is DGGITQSPKYLFRKEGQNVTLSCEQNLNHDAMYWYRQDPGQGLRLIYYSQIVNDFQKGDIAEGYSVSREKKESFPLTVTSAQKNPTAFYLCASSILGGRTGELFFGEGSRLTVL.

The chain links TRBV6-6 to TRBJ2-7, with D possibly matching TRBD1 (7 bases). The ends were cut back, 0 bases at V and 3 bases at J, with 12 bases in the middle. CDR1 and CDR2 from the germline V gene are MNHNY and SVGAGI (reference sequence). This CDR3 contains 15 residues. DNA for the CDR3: TGTGCCAGCAGTTACTCGGCGGGACAGAGCTACGAGCAGTACTTC. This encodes CASSYSAGQSYEQYF.

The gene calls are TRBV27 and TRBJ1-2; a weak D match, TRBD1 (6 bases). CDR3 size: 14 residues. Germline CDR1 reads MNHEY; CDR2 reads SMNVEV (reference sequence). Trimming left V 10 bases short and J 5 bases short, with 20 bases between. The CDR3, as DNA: TGTGCCAACCCCCTCAGGGGTTGTATGTATGGCTACACCTTC. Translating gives CANPLRGCMYGYTF.

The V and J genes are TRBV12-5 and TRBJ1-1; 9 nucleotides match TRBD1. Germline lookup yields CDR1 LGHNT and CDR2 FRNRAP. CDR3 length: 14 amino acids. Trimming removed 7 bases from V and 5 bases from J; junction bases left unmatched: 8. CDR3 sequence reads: CASDQTGGLTEAFF. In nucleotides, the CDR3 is TGTGCTAGTGATCAAACAGGGGGCTTAACTGAAGCTTTCTTT.

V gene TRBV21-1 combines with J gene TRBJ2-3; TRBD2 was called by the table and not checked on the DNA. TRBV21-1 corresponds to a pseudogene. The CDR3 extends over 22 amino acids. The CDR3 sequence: CASSTYRTRVREVRVGTDTQYF. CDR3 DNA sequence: TGTGCCAGCAGCACCTACCGGACGAGGGTACGGGAGGTGAGAGTTGGGACAGATACGCAGTATTTT.

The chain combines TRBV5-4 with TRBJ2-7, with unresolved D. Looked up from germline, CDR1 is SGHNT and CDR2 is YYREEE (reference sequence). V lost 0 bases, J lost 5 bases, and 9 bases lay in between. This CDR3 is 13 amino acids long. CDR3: CASSLVALDEQYF. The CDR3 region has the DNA TGTGCCAGCAGCTTGGTCGCGCTCGACGAGCAGTACTTC. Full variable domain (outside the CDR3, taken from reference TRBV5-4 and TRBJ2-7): ETGVTQSPTHLIKTRGQQVTLRCSSQSGHNTVSWYQQALGQGPQFIFQYYREEENGRGNFPPRFSGLQFPNYSSELNVNALELDDSALYLCASSLVALDEQYFGPGTRLTVT.

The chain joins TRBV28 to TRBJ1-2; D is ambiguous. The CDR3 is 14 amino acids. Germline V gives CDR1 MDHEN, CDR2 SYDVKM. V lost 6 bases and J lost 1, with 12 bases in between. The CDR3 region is CASRPRIFNYGYTF. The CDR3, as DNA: TGTGCCAGCAGGCCCAGGATCTTTAACTATGGCTACACCTTC.

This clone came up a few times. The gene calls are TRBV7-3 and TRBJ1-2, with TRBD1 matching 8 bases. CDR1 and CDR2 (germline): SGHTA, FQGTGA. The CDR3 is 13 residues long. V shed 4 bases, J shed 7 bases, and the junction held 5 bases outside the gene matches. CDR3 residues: CASSSGGQFGYTF. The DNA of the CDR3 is TGTGCCAGCAGCTCAGGGGGCCAATTTGGCTACACCTTC.

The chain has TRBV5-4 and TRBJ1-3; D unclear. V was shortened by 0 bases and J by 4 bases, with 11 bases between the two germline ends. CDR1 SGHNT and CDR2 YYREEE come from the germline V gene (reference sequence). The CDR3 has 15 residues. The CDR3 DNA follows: TGTGCCAGCAGCTTGGGAGGGAAGCAAGGAAACACCATATATTTT. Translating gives CASSLGGKQGNTIYF.